This T cell receptor (beta chain) was obtained from a study of pediatric ulcerative colitis. Study outcomes and limitations: Clonal expansions reduced rectal repertoire diversity in acute severe colitis. Total lymphocyte DNA, not sorted subsets, was the template.

The assay was run at survey level. Only in-frame clones appear in the TCRdb table, and some are missing; sequencing was by immunoSEQ multiplex PCR. The table includes 60,000 to 75,000 clones, 77% detected once. The sample holds a few counts of this clone. What it recognizes is unknown. The sequencing input was blood. The clonotype comes from a boy younger than 18 with moderate ulcerative colitis.

This CDR3 reads CASSSGQNTEAFF. CDR3 DNA sequence: TGTGCCAGCAGTTCCGGACAGAACACTGAAGCTTTCTTT. This chain uses TRBV7-9 with TRBJ1-1, with D perhaps TRBD1 (5 bases). V lost 6 bases, J lost 1 base, and 9 bases lay in between. The CDR3 extends over 13 amino acids. CDR1 is SEHNR and CDR2 is FQNEAQ in the germline V gene (reference sequence). The entire variable domain, with the rest obtained from reference TRBV7-9 and TRBJ1-1, is as follows: DTGVSQNPRHKITKRGQNVTFRCDPISEHNRLYWYRQTLGQGPEFLTYFQNEAQLEKSRLLSDRFSAERPKGSFSTLEIQRTEQGDSAMYLCASSSGQNTEAFFGQGTRLTVV.